A selection of T cell receptor beta chains follows, all from one sample in a study of blood T cell repertoires in COVID-19. Sequencing was performed with immunoSEQ multiplex PCR; in TCRdb, only in-frame clones are kept and a portion is missing. The repertoire holds 280,000 or so clones, with approximately 90% as singletons. Sequencing used PBMCs or T cells enriched from blood (not recorded which). These receptors all come from a woman in her forties who had recovered from COVID-19. The CDR3 runs from the conserved cysteine through the conserved F or W. The D gene is left open where the match is weak. Clone size appears in some rows only: once, few, many, or a class for an expanded clone.

V gene	J gene	D gene	clone size	CDR3 length	CDR3 DNA	CDR3 protein
TRBV5-1	TRBJ1-4	NA	NA	14	TGCGCCAGCAGCTTGGATCATACGGATGAAAAACTGTTTTTT	CASSLDHTDEKLFF
TRBV12-3/TRBV12-4	TRBJ2-3	TRBD2	once	12	TGTGCCAGCAGAGTAGCGGGAGGGCCTCCGTATTTT	CASRVAGGPPYF
TRBV2	TRBJ1-2	NA	once	13	TGTGCCAGCGCGCGGGAGGGTGGGGGAGGCTACACCTTC	CASAREGGGGYTF
TRBV18	TRBJ2-2	TRBD2	NA	15	TGTGCCAGCTCCCCGCCGGGGGGGCGCCCCGGGGAGCTGTTTTTT	CASSPPGGRPGELFF
TRBV19	TRBJ1-1	NA	NA	12	TGTGCCAGTAGTATAGTACGGACTGAAGCTTTCTTT	CASSIVRTEAFF
TRBV14	TRBJ1-1	NA	NA	11	TGTGCCAGCAGTCACAGCAATCTGGCTTTCTTT	CASSHSNLAFF
TRBV7-3	TRBJ2-1	TRBD2	NA	16	TGTGCCAGCAGCCCCTCTAGCGGGAGAACCCACAATGAGCAGTTCTTC	CASSPSSGRTHNEQFF
TRBV11-3	TRBJ2-1	NA	NA	14	TGTGCCAGCAGCGATAGGAGGGGCTCCGATGAGCAGTTCTTC	CASSDRRGSDEQFF
TRBV11-2	TRBJ2-3	TRBD2	NA	18	TGTGCCAGCAGCTTAGATCCTAAACTAGCGGCCATGGCAGATACGCAGTATTTT	CASSLDPKLAAMADTQYF
TRBV6-5	TRBJ2-5	NA	NA	14	TGTGCCAGCAGTTACGGCGGAAATCAAGAGACCCAGTACTTC	CASSYGGNQETQYF
TRBV14	TRBJ1-6	NA	NA	13	TGTGCCAGCTCCAACTCCTATAATTCACCCCTCCACTTT	CASSNSYNSPLHF
TRBV5-1	TRBJ2-7	TRBD2	NA	15	TGCGCCAGCAGCTTGGCGAGCGGGAGATCCTACGAGCAGTACTTC	CASSLASGRSYEQYF
TRBV5-1	TRBJ2-7	TRBD1	NA	15	TGCGCCAGCAGCCCGACCGGGACAGTCTCCTACGAGCAGTACTTC	CASSPTGTVSYEQYF
TRBV7-9	TRBJ2-2	TRBD1	NA	16	TGTGCCAGCAGCCGGGGAGGGACAGGGGACACCGGGGAGCTGTTTTTT	CASSRGGTGDTGELFF
TRBV13	TRBJ2-3	NA	NA	14	TGTGCCAGCAGCTTATATGCGGTCACAGATACGCAGTATTTT	CASSLYAVTDTQYF
TRBV2	TRBJ1-6	TRBD1	NA	14	TGTGCCAGCAGTTCGACAGGGGTAAGGTCACCCCTCCACTTT	CASSSTGVRSPLHF
TRBV9	TRBJ1-4	NA	NA	15	TGTGCCAGCAGTTTCGGAGGCACAACTAATGAAAAACTGTTTTTT	CASSFGGTTNEKLFF
TRBV15	TRBJ2-3	TRBD1	many	15	TGTGCCACCAGCAGACAGGGGGCTCGCACAGATACGCAGTATTTT	CATSRQGARTDTQYF
TRBV9	TRBJ2-1	TRBD2	NA	16	TGTGCCAGCAGCATGGCGGGACTAGCAGGGTACAATGAGCAGTTCTTC	CASSMAGLAGYNEQFF
TRBV7-9	TRBJ2-1	TRBD1	NA	17	TGTGCCAGCAGCCAGGGGGAACTCAGACAGGGGAATAATGAGCAGTTCTTC	CASSQGELRQGNNEQFF
TRBV7-6	TRBJ2-2	NA	NA	11	TGTGCCAGCAGCTCCGGCGGGGAGCTGTTTTTT	CASSSGGELFF
TRBV27	TRBJ2-7	NA	NA	13	TGTGCCAGCAGGGGACTGGGCTTCTACGAGCAGTACTTC	CASRGLGFYEQYF
TRBV7-2	TRBJ2-1	TRBD2	NA	16	TGTGCCAGCAGCACCAGCGGGGCAAGCTCCTACAATGAGCAGTTCTTC	CASSTSGASSYNEQFF
TRBV27	TRBJ1-6	NA	few	15	TGTGCCAGCAGCCCACAGGGAGGGGGGAATTCACCCCTCCACTTT	CASSPQGGGNSPLHF
TRBV7-2	TRBJ2-7	NA	NA	14	TGTGCCAGCAGCTTAAAGAGCGGATCCTACGAGCAGTACTTC	CASSLKSGSYEQYF
TRBV28	TRBJ2-6	NA	NA	14	TGTGCCAGCAGACCAGGGAATGGGGCCAACGTCCTGACTTTC	CASRPGNGANVLTF
TRBV4-3	TRBJ2-5	TRBD1	NA	16	TGCGCCAGCAGCCCCCAGGCGACAGGGGGCCAAGAGACCCAGTACTTC	CASSPQATGGQETQYF
TRBV27	TRBJ1-4	NA	NA	13	TGTGCCAGCAGTTTAGACAGAGCCGAAAAACTGTTTTTT	CASSLDRAEKLFF
TRBV5-1	TRBJ2-1	NA	NA	16	TGCGCCAGCAGCTTGGCCACGGGGTTATCCTACAATGAGCAGTTCTTC	CASSLATGLSYNEQFF
TRBV18	TRBJ1-5	NA	NA	17	TGTGCCAGCTCACCACGCTACTCGGGGAGTGAGAATCAGCCCCAGCATTTT	CASSPRYSGSENQPQHF
TRBV7-2	TRBJ2-7	TRBD2	NA	19	TGTGCCAGCAGCTCCCCTTCCCGGGGACGGACTAGCGGGGCCTACGAGCAGTACTTC	CASSSPSRGRTSGAYEQYF
TRBV9	TRBJ2-5	NA	NA	13	TGTGCCAGCAGCGTAGCGGGACAAGAGACCCAGTACTTC	CASSVAGQETQYF
TRBV6-2/TRBV6-3	TRBJ1-6	TRBD1	NA	16	TGTGCCAGCAGTCTACGACAGGGGGCTTATAATTCACCCCTCCACTTT	CASSLRQGAYNSPLHF
TRBV5-4	TRBJ2-2	TRBD2	NA	17	TGTGCCAGCAGCCAAACACCGGGACTAGTTTTTTCCGGGGAGCTGTTTTTT	CASSQTPGLVFSGELFF
TRBV3-1/TRBV3-2	TRBJ1-5	NA	NA	11	TGTGCCAGCAGCCAAAGGGAGGCCCAGCATTTT	CASSQREAQHF
TRBV9	TRBJ2-1	TRBD2	NA	17	TGTGCCAGCAGCGAGGGGACCGGGACTAGCGTTTACAATGAGCAGTTCTTC	CASSEGTGTSVYNEQFF
TRBV29-1	TRBJ1-1	NA	few	12	TGCAGCGTTACGGGAGGTGGGACTGAAGCTTTCTTT	CSVTGGGTEAFF